These 4 T cell receptor beta chains share one sample of origin, sequenced in a study of PD-L1 blockade in urothelial cancer. Here immunoSEQ multiplex PCR was the method, and the copy in TCRdb shows in-frame clones only, minus some. In the table there are roughly 100,000 clones, around four fifths of which are singletons. Time point denoted: peripheral blood 6 weeks after treatment start. Source: PBMCs, taken around atezolizumab (anti-PD-L1) treatment. These receptors all stem from a man in his sixties or seventies with urothelial cancer.

The chain links TRBV6-1 to TRBJ2-5; 11 bases align to TRBD2. The ends lost 8 bases at V and 1 base at J; junction bases unmatched: 3. CDR1 and CDR2 (germline): MNHNS, SASEGT. The CDR3 consists of 14 residues. Written as DNA, the CDR3 is TGTGCCAGCCTCACTAGCGGGGGCCAAGAGACCCAGTACTTC. Encoded protein: CASLTSGGQETQYF.

The rearrangement links TRBV28 to TRBJ1-5, with 8 bases aligning to TRBD1. The V and J ends lost 6 bases and 3 bases, in that order; junction bases with no gene match: 7. The CDR3 has 15 amino acids. Germline loops: CDR1 MDHEN, CDR2 SYDVKM. The CDR3 bases are TGTGCCAGCAGGGATCGGACAGGGATCAATCAGCCCCAGCATTTT. Translation: CASRDRTGINQPQHF. Looking up the rest from reference TRBV28 and TRBJ1-5 gives the full variable domain: DVKVTQSSRYLVKRTGEKVFLECVQDMDHENMFWYRQDPGLGLRLIYFSYDVKMKEKGDIPEGYSVSREKKERFSLILESASTNQTSMYLCASRDRTGINQPQHFGDGTRLSIL.

The chain is built from TRBV11-2 and TRBJ2-3; no reliable D call. Looked up from germline, CDR1 is SGHAT and CDR2 is FQNNGV. Trimming removed 7 bases from V and 3 bases from J, with 8 bases in between. The CDR3 runs 12 residues. The CDR3 is CASTSSTDTQYF. DNA for the CDR3: TGTGCCAGCACTTCGTCTACAGATACGCAGTATTTT.

The genes are TRBV19 and TRBJ2-7, with TRBD2 matching 14 bases. This CDR3 has 17 amino acids. Germline loops: CDR1 LNHDA, CDR2 SQIVND (reference sequence). J gave up 0 bases and V 5 bases, and 6 bases lay outside the gene matches. This CDR3 is CASSYGLAGGPSYEQYF. The CDR3 DNA follows: TGTGCCAGTAGTTACGGACTAGCGGGAGGTCCCTCCTACGAGCAGTACTTC.